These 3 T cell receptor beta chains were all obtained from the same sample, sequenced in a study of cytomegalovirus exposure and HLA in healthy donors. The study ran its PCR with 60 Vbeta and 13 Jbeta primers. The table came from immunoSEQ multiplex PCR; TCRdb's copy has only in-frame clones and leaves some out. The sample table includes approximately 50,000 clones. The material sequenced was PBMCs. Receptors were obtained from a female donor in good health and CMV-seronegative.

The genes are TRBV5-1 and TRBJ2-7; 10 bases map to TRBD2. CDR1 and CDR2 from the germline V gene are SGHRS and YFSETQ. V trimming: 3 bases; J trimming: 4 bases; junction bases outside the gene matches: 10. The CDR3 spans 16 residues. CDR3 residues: CASSSSSGRGGYEQYF. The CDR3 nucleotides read TGCGCCAGCAGCTCGTCTAGCGGGAGAGGTGGGTACGAGCAGTACTTC.

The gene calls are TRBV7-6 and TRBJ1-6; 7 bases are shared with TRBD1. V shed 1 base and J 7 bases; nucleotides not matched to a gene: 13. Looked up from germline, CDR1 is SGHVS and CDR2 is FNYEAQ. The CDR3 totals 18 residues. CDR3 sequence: CASSLEISGGGRNSPLHF. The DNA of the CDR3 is TGTGCCAGCAGCTTAGAGATCTCAGGGGGAGGCAGGAATTCACCCCTCCACTTT.

CDR3 nucleotide sequence: TGCGCCAGCAGCTACGGGGGGGGACAAGAGACCCAGTACTTC. Amino acids: CASSYGGGQETQYF. This chain joins TRBV5-1 and TRBJ2-5; 8 bases match TRBD2. Germline values: CDR1 SGHRS, CDR2 YFSETQ. V shed 3 bases and J 2 bases; nucleotides not matched to a gene: 3. The CDR3 has 14 amino acids.